One and the same sample provided the 12 T cell receptor beta chains below, sequenced in a study of OX40 agonist ivuxolimab in advanced cancers. The method was the immunoSEQ multiplex PCR assay. This immuneACCESS table, as held by TCRdb, lists in-frame sequences with V and J called but not all clones. Of the missing ones, under half trace to an unresolved V gene in checked studies; the others have no known cause. The sample profile shows tens of thousands of clones; around 94% of them were found once. The top ten constitute 8% to 13% of the sample. The sample in question was CD4+ or CD8+ T cells sorted from blood, obtained in a trial of the OX40 agonist ivuxolimab. The receptors stem from an adult with an advanced solid tumor such as melanoma, head and neck, liver or kidney cancer.

The chain joins TRBV15 to TRBJ1-1, with D uncertain. The germline gives CDR1 LNHNV, CDR2 YYDKDF (reference sequence). CDR3 length equals 13 residues. V was trimmed by 3 bases and J by 6 bases, leaving 11 bases between them. The CDR3 DNA follows: TGTGCCACCAGCAGCCCCTGGGTTGCTGAAGCTTTCTTT. This sequence encodes CATSSPWVAEAFF.

The chain employs TRBV9 and TRBJ2-6; D is unclear. Looked up from germline, CDR1 is SGDLS and CDR2 is YYNGEE. The CDR3 length is 14 residues. The V end lost 7 bases, the J end lost 2 bases, and 10 bases lay between the germline ends. Written as DNA, the CDR3 is TGTGCCAGCGGACCCAGTACTGGGGCCAACGTCCTGACTTTC. Translating it yields CASGPSTGANVLTF.

The chain employs TRBV7-9 and TRBJ1-1; D unclear. Trimming pared 0 bases from V and 1 base from J, leaving 6 bases between. Germline V gives CDR1 SEHNR, CDR2 FQNEAQ (reference sequence). The CDR3 covers 14 residues. CDR3 DNA sequence: TGTGCCAGCAGCTTAGCTTCTGGGAACACTGAAGCTTTCTTT. Protein: CASSLASGNTEAFF.

This clone occurred once. The chain joins TRBV30 to TRBJ2-7, with TRBD1 matching over 11 bases. The germline V gene has CDR1 GTSNPN and CDR2 SVGIG (reference sequence). The J segment lost 0 bases and the V segment lost 3 bases, leaving 4 bases of the junction unmatched. The CDR3 covers 15 residues. CDR3 sequence: CAWRRGQGVSYEQYF. For the CDR3, the DNA is TGTGCCTGGAGGCGGGGACAGGGGGTCTCCTACGAGCAGTACTTC.

Sample share makes this clone hyperexpanded. Other DNA sequences in the sample encode the same CDR3. The chain carries TRBV4-3 and TRBJ1-5; D uncertain. CDR1 and CDR2 (germline): LGHNA, YSLEER. V was trimmed by 0 bases and J by 4 bases, leaving 10 bases between them. CDR3 length: 15 residues. This CDR3 reads CASSQEAGNNQPQHF. The DNA of the CDR3 is TGCGCCAGCAGCCAAGAAGCAGGAAATAATCAGCCCCAGCATTTT.

The rearrangement links TRBV6-5 to TRBJ1-1; tentative D call: TRBD1 (5 bases). This CDR3 is 13 amino acids long. With 7 bases removed from V and 3 bases from J, the gap between germline ends came to 12 bases. The germline V gene has CDR1 MNHEY and CDR2 SVGAGI. The CDR3 bases are TGTGCCAGCAATGTGGGGGTACACACTGAAGCTTTCTTT. This sequence encodes CASNVGVHTEAFF.

The rearrangement uses TRBV28 and TRBJ2-7, with a tentative D call TRBD2 (5 bases). Looked up from germline, CDR1 is MDHEN and CDR2 is SYDVKM. V was shortened by 1 base and J by 3 bases, with 10 bases between the two germline ends. The CDR3 is 14 residues long. CDR3 nucleotide sequence: TGTGCCAGCAGTTTATTCCGGAGGAGCTACGAGCAGTACTTC. Its protein product is CASSLFRRSYEQYF.

The chain uses TRBV27 and TRBJ1-5; TRBD1 is a possible D gene (5 bases). Between the trimmed V and J ends, which lost 6 bases and 7 bases, there was a span of 16 bases. CDR3 size: 14 residues. Germline CDR1 MNHEY, CDR2 SMNVEV (reference sequence). CDR3 bases: TGTGCCAGCAGGGAGGGGCAGGGAGGACAGCCCCAGCATTTT. This translates into CASREGQGGQPQHF.

The CDR3 sequence: CASSFSGTGTYEQYF. The CDR3 DNA follows: TGTGCCAGTAGTTTTTCCGGGACAGGGACCTACGAGCAGTACTTC. The J gene is TRBJ2-7, the V gene TRBV19; TRBD1 matches at 9 bases. The trim removed 5 bases at V and 2 bases at J, leaving 7 bases unmatched. This CDR3 is 15 amino acids long. Germline V gene data show CDR1 as LNHDA and CDR2 as SQIVND (reference sequence).

The chain combines TRBV9 with TRBJ1-2; D ambiguous. Germline V gene lookup returns CDR1 SGDLS and CDR2 YYNGEE. Trimming shortened V by 3 bases and J by 5 bases, and 20 bases separated the two germline ends. This CDR3 has 16 amino acids. The CDR3 protein is CASSENPEGESYGYTF. The DNA of the CDR3 is TGTGCCAGCAGCGAAAATCCTGAGGGAGAGAGTTATGGCTACACCTTC. The full variable domain, completed using reference TRBV9 and TRBJ1-2, is DSGVTQTPKHLITATGQRVTLRCSPRSGDLSVYWYQQSLDQGLQFLIQYYNGEERAKGNILERFSAQQFPDLHSELNLSSLELGDSALYFCASSENPEGESYGYTFGSGTRLTVV.

The chain employs TRBV27 and TRBJ2-4, with 9 bases identical to TRBD1. CDR1 is MNHEY, CDR2 SMNVEV, per germline (reference sequence). CDR3 size: 15 residues. Trimming cost V 2 bases and J 4 bases; bases outside gene matches: 3. In nucleotides, the CDR3 is TGTGCCAGCAGTTTAGCGGGACAGGGAAAAAACATTCAGTACTTC. It translates to CASSLAGQGKNIQYF.

The chain has TRBV13 and TRBJ2-7; no firm D call. This CDR3 spans 12 amino acids. Trimming removed 2 bases at V and 6 bases at J, with 8 bases between. Germline V CDR1 and CDR2: PRHDT, FYEKMQ (reference sequence). The CDR3 nucleotides read TGTGCCAGCAGCTTACGGGTCCCCGAGCAGTACTTC. Translating gives CASSLRVPEQYF.